The 2 T cell receptor beta chains below were found in one sample sequenced in a study of T-cell reconstitution after alpha-beta-depleted transplantation in children. Preparation of the TCRbeta library was carried out with unique molecular identifiers. A single record per CDR3 protein comes from TCRdb applying MiXCR to the PCR reads. The sample lists 300,000 to 400,000 distinct CDR3 sequences, roughly 15% occurring once. The input for sequencing was PBMCs, mostly from graft donor cells, taken 360 days after TCRalphabeta/CD19-depleted stem cell transplant. The receptors derive from a male patient between 2 and 10 years old who had a stem cell transplant for acute lymphoblastic leukemia, so the T cells may come from the graft donor.

This chain uses TRBV7-9 with TRBJ2-7, with a weak D call TRBD2 (5 bases). Trimming left V 3 bases short and J 5 bases short, with 14 bases between. The V gene's germline CDR1 is SEHNR and CDR2 FQNEAQ (reference sequence). This CDR3 has 14 residues. The CDR3 spells CASSLMGSQDEQYF. The CDR3 DNA sequence: TGTGCCAGCAGCTTGATGGGGAGCCAAGACGAGCAGTACTTC.

This sequence joins TRBV2 and TRBJ2-2; possibly TRBD2 for D (5 bases). Germline CDR1 is SNHLY and CDR2 is FYNNEI. This CDR3 is built from 13 residues. Trimming stripped 6 bases from V and 4 bases from J, with 9 bases between. CDR3 nucleotide sequence: TGTGCCAGCAGGGGAGACGGCACCGGGGAGCTGTTTTTT. Residues: CASRGDGTGELFF.